This note documents a single T cell receptor (beta chain) sequence. The antigen is not known. This specimen belongs to a study of CD8 T cells in ankylosing spondylitis. Study-wide findings and caveats: A number of the motif variants had already been described in reactive arthritis synovial fluid and blood. Among TCR beta sequences, a motif of under ten highly homologous variants appeared characteristic of ankylosing spondylitis blood.

TCRdb reprocessed the 5' RACE reads with MiXCR, giving one entry per CDR3 protein. The sample includes 200,000 to 250,000 distinct CDR3 sequences, about a sixth of them seen just once. The germline V and J ends were trimmed by 2 bases and 1 base, with 9 bases remaining between them. CDR1 is LNHDA and CDR2 is SQIVND in the germline V gene (reference sequence). The CDR3 extends over 15 amino acids. The sequenced sample consisted of blood, either unsorted or a sorted T cell fraction (not recorded which). This rearrangement joins TRBV19 to TRBJ2-1, with a possible D match to TRBD1 (5 bases). This sequence originates from a male donor with ankylosing spondylitis. The CDR3 is CASSITGLSYNEQFF. CDR3 nucleotides: TGTGCCAGTAGTATAACAGGTTTGTCCTACAATGAGCAGTTCTTC.